The source of this T cell receptor (beta chain) is a study of metastatic and nonmetastatic thyroid tumors. Turning to the study itself: Patients with malignant and benign thyroid disease provided blood and tumor or nodule tissue, whose repertoires were compared.

Study-wide points: Reported TCR beta diversity, measured in blood and tumor, was significantly higher for malignant thyroid tumors than for benign nodules.

Only a few counts were recorded for this clone. Its antigen is as yet unknown. A much larger clone lies a single base off, so this may be a read error. This sample also contains other DNA sequences that code for the same CDR3. Original analysis: The distant-metastasis classifier for papillary thyroid cancer was built from CDR3 differences across clinicopathological groups. TCRdb redid the clone calls on the PCR reads using MiXCR. TCRdb's processing, not the study's, gives the V and J calls here. The table lists some 64,000 clones, about 4% of them singletons. The germline CDR1 and CDR2 sequences are LNHDA and SQIVND (reference sequence). The CDR3 extends over 15 amino acids. No treatment of any kind had been given to any patient before thyroid surgery.

This chain uses TRBV19 with TRBJ2-6; perhaps TRBD1 as D (6 bases). Sequencing was performed on blood. This receptor was obtained from a female donor with papillary thyroid cancer or a benign thyroid nodule (not recorded which). Some clones in this sample may be carry-over from other donors' samples. CDR3 loop: CASSPPGAGANVLTF. The CDR3 DNA sequence: TGTGCCAGTAGCCCACCAGGGGCTGGGGCTAACGTCCTGACTTTC. The whole variable domain, remainder taken from reference TRBV19 and TRBJ2-6, is DGGITQSPKYLFRKEGQNVTLSCEQNLNHDAMYWYRQDPGQGLRLIYYSQIVNDFQKGDIAEGYSVSREKKESFPLTVTSAQKNPTAFYLCASSPPGAGANVLTFGAGSRLTVL.